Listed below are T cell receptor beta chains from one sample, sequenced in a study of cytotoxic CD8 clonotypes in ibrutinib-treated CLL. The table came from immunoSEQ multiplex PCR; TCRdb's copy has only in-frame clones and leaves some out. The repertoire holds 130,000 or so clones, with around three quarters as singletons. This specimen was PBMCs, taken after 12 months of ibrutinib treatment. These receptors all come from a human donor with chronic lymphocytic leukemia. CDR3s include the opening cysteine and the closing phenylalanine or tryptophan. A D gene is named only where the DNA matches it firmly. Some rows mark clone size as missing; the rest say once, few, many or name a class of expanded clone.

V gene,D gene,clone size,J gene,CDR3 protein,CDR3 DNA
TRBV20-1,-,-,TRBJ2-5,CSARLETQYF,TGCAGTGCTAGATTGGAGACCCAGTACTTC
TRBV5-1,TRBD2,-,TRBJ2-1,CASSYEAGGYEQFF,TGCGCCAGCAGCTATGAGGCGGGAGGGTATGAGCAGTTCTTC
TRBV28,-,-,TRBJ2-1,CASGMKGNMEFF,TGTGCCAGCGGTATGAAGGGCAATATGGAGTTCTTC
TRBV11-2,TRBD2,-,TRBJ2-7,CASSSSGLAGSNYEQYF,TGTGCCAGCAGCTCGTCGGGACTAGCGGGTTCAAACTACGAGCAGTACTTC
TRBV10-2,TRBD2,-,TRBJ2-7,CASTRTSGSYEQYF,TGCGCCAGCACCAGGACTAGCGGGAGCTACGAGCAGTACTTC
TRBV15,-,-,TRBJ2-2,CATSRRIGGEANTGELFF,TGTGCCACCAGCAGAAGGATTGGGGGCGAAGCCAACACCGGGGAGCTGTTTTTT
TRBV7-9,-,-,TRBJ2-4,CASSPTLAKNIQYF,TGTGCCAGCAGCCCCACCCTAGCCAAAAACATTCAGTACTTC
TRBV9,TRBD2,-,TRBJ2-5,CASSVRPLLAGSQETQYF,TGTGCCAGCAGCGTACGGCCCCTACTAGCGGGGAGCCAAGAGACCCAGTACTTC
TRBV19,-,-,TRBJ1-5,CASSIQGGLFSNQPQHF,TGTGCCAGTAGTATACAGGGCGGATTATTTAGCAATCAGCCCCAGCATTTT
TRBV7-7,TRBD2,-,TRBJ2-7,CASSLELAGIYEQYF,TGTGCCAGCAGCTTAGAGCTAGCGGGGATCTACGAGCAGTACTTC
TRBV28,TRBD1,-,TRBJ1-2,CASSLTGGYYSDGYTF,TGTGCCAGCAGCCTAACAGGGGGGTACTATTCTGATGGCTACACCTTC
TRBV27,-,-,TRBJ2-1,CASSFSRDEQFF,TGTGCCAGCAGTTTCTCCCGAGATGAGCAGTTCTTC
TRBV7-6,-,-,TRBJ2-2,CASSLAGPTGELFF,TGTGCCAGCAGCTTAGCCGGGCCCACCGGGGAGCTGTTTTTT
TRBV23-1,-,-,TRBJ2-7,CASSLLAYISYEQYF,TGCGCCAGCAGTCTGCTAGCGTATATCTCCTACGAGCAGTACTTC
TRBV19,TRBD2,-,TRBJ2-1,CASSMSRLAGGRSEQFF,TGTGCCAGTAGTATGAGTCGGCTAGCGGGAGGAAGGAGTGAGCAGTTCTTC
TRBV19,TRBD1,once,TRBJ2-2,CASSTGTGNTGELFF,TGTGCCAGTAGTACCGGGACAGGGAACACCGGGGAGCTGTTTTTT
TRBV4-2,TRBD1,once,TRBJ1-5,CASSQPKGTGDSNQPQHF,TGTGCCAGCAGCCAACCCAAAGGGACAGGGGACAGCAATCAGCCCCAGCATTTT